The 8 T cell receptor beta chains given below trace back to one sample, sequenced in a study of CD8 T cells in Susac syndrome. Reverse transcription of about 0.5 to 1 ug RNA used random hexamers. One entry per CDR3 protein, called by TCRdb with MiXCR from the immunoSEQ multiplex PCR reads. The sample holds some 68,000 distinct CDR3 sequences; 85% to 95% are singletons and the top ten take roughly 0.16%. Sequencing input: CD4+ T cells from PBMCs. The receptors derive from a human donor with Susac syndrome.

This clonotype was counted once. The chain recombines TRBV6-5 with TRBJ2-7, with D possibly TRBD1 on 5 matching bases. The CDR3 has 15 amino acids. The V gene lost 4 bases and the J gene lost 1 base, with 14 bases spanning the gap. In germline, CDR1 is MNHEY, CDR2 SVGAGI. The CDR3 DNA sequence: TGTGCCAGCAGTTTACGTAGGGGTCCATCCTACGAGCAGTACTTC. Encoded protein: CASSLRRGPSYEQYF.

The rearrangement uses TRBV20-1 and TRBJ1-4; D gene uncertain. The V gene lost 3 bases and the J gene lost 2 bases, with 13 bases spanning the gap. The germline V gene has CDR1 DFQATT and CDR2 SNEGSKA (reference sequence). The CDR3 spans 15 residues. CDR3 nucleotide sequence: TGCAGTGCTAGTGGATACCGAAGCACTAATGAAAAACTGTTTTTT. It yields the protein CSASGYRSTNEKLFF.

The rearrangement joins TRBV5-1 to TRBJ1-4; the D is unclear. Trimming pared 0 bases from V and 6 bases from J, leaving 15 bases between. CDR1 is SGHRS and CDR2 is YFSETQ in the germline V gene. The CDR3 spans 16 residues. The CDR3 spells CASSLAAGLPDEKLFF. In DNA, the CDR3 is TGCGCCAGCAGCTTGGCGGCAGGCCTACCGGATGAAAAACTGTTTTTT.

V is TRBV2 and J is TRBJ1-2, with D possibly TRBD1 on 5 matching bases. The CDR3 is 14 residues long. Per germline, CDR1 SNHLY and CDR2 FYNNEI. V lost 3 bases and J 2 bases, leaving 10 bases between the germline ends. The CDR3 region has the DNA TGTGCCAGCAGTGATTTGAGGGGAAACTATGGCTACACCTTC. Its protein is CASSDLRGNYGYTF.

This clonotype was counted once. V is TRBV6-2 or TRBV6-3 and J is TRBJ2-1; 7 bases are a match to TRBD2. The length of the CDR3 is 14 residues. The germline V gene has CDR1 MNHEY and CDR2 SVGEGT. J lost 7 bases, V lost 2 bases, and 5 bases had no gene match. The CDR3 region has the DNA TGTGCCAGCAGTTACCTTCGGGGGGTGAATGAGCAGTTCTTC. As protein: CASSYLRGVNEQFF.

J is TRBJ2-3 and V is TRBV10-2; 7 nucleotides match TRBD1. CDR1 and CDR2 (germline): WSHSY, SAAADI. Germline trimming cut 6 bases from V and 3 bases from J; bases unmatched to any gene: 3. The CDR3 sequence is 13 residues long. CDR3 protein: CASRGGGTDTQYF. The CDR3 DNA follows: TGCGCCAGCAGAGGGGGCGGAACAGATACGCAGTATTTT.

CDR3 amino acids: CSARFTPNYGYTF. For the CDR3, the DNA is TGCAGTGCTAGATTTACCCCTAACTATGGCTACACCTTC. The chain is built from TRBV20-1 and TRBJ1-2; the D is unclear. The CDR3 runs to 13 residues. V shed 2 bases and J shed 0 bases, with 7 bases lying between them. Germline lookup yields CDR1 DFQATT and CDR2 SNEGSKA (reference sequence).

The V and J genes are TRBV6-5 and TRBJ1-2, with TRBD1 matching 10 bases. The CDR3 consists of 13 residues. V lost 5 bases to trimming and J lost 8 bases; unmatched junction nucleotides: 5. Germline-derived CDR1 and CDR2 are MNHEY and SVGAGI. For the CDR3, the DNA is TGTGCCAGCAGTGCCCGGGACAGGGGAGGCTACACCTTC. This gives the protein CASSARDRGGYTF.